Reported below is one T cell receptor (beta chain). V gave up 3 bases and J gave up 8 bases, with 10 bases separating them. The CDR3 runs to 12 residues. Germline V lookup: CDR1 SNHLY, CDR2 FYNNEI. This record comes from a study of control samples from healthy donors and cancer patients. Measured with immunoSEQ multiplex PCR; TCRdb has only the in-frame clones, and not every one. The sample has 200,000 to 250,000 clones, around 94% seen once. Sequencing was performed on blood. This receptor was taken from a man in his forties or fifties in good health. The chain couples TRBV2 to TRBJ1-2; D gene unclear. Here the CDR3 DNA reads TGTGCCAGCAGTGATCCGTATGGCGGCTACACCTTC. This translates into CASSDPYGGYTF.